This T cell receptor beta chain appears in the sequencing data of a study of cytomegalovirus exposure and HLA in healthy donors. Findings and caveats of the study: It has been reported that TCR beta sequences accurately predicted the HLA-A and HLA-B alleles of most subjects. Excluded: some indistinguishable V segments such as TRBV6-2 and TRBV6-3. Researchers reported in a later analysis that a missense DCLRE1C variant was tied to TCR beta V- and J-gene trimming. With high specificity and sensitivity, the classifier reportedly diagnosed cytomegalovirus status.

Primers: 60 Vbeta forward and 13 Jbeta reverse. Using immunoSEQ multiplex PCR, the repertoire was profiled, and TCRdb retains in-frame clones only, with some absent. This sample carries tens of thousands of clones, with more than 3% going to the ten biggest clones. A note on this clone: Antigen unknown.

CDR3 length equals 14 residues. J was trimmed by 4 bases and V by 5 bases; bases with no gene match: 6. Germline lookup yields CDR1 SNHLY and CDR2 FYNNEI. This sequence originates from a middle-aged woman in good health and CMV-seropositive. This sequence joins TRBV2 and TRBJ1-2, with 8 bases identical to TRBD1. Sequenced input: PBMCs. CDR3 DNA: TGTGCCAGCAGTCAGACAGGGGTGATCTATGGCTACACCTTC. As protein: CASSQTGVIYGYTF.